The 19 T cell receptor beta chains in this list originate from one sample, sequenced in a study of a mutant IDH1 vaccine in newly diagnosed glioma. Measured with immunoSEQ multiplex PCR; TCRdb has only the in-frame clones, and not every one. The data contain over 30,000 clones, approximately 90% of them singletons. Time point: week 47, end of study. One vaccine dose held 300 ug of mutant IDH1 20-mer peptide and came with topical imiquimod. Their cognate antigens are unknown. The starting material was PBMCs, obtained from a glioma patient whose treatment included an IDH1 peptide vaccine. All receptors derive from a woman in her 40s with glioma.

The V call is TRBV30, the J call TRBJ2-1; D perhaps matches TRBD2 (5 bases). The CDR3 contains 12 residues. Trimming took 4 bases from V and 12 from J, leaving 16 bases between them. Looked up from germline, CDR1 is GTSNPN and CDR2 is SVGIG (reference sequence). The CDR3 DNA sequence: TGTGCCTGGACCCCGCCGGAGGAGAGGCAGTTCTTC. Protein: CAWTPPEERQFF.

The rearrangement uses TRBV7-9 and TRBJ2-1; 7 nucleotides align to TRBD2. CDR1 and CDR2 from the germline V gene are SEHNR and FQNEAQ (reference sequence). The ends lost 6 bases at V and 5 bases at J; junction bases unmatched: 10. The CDR3 covers 15 residues. Written as DNA, the CDR3 is TGTGCCAGCAGTTCAGTGGCGGGAGTACACAATGAGCAGTTCTTC. Its translation is CASSSVAGVHNEQFF.

This clone was counted once. The DNA for the CDR3 is TGTGCCAGCAGTGAAGCACAGCGGGACCCACTAACCTTAGTCAAAAACATTCAGTACTTC. Its translation is CASSEAQRDPLTLVKNIQYF. The gene calls are TRBV6-1 and TRBJ2-4; 7 bases agree with TRBD2. The junction had 17 bases not matched to a gene; V was cut back by 0 bases and J by 3 bases. In germline, CDR1 is MNHNS, CDR2 SASEGT. This CDR3 region has 20 residues.

The V gene is TRBV7-8, the J gene TRBJ2-2; 9 bases fit TRBD1. Trimming removed 6 bases from V and 1 base from J; junction bases left unmatched: 0. The length of the CDR3 is 14 residues. Germline V lookup: CDR1 SGHVS, CDR2 FQNEAQ. The CDR3 nucleotides are TGTGCCAGCAGGGGACAGGGGAACACCGGGGAGCTGTTTTTT. This translates into CASRGQGNTGELFF.

The CDR3 region is CASSRLGGSGYTF. CDR3 bases: TGTGCCAGCAGCCGCCTAGGGGGCAGTGGCTACACCTTC. The V call is TRBV6-5, the J call TRBJ1-2; 7 bases map to TRBD1. The V and J ends lost 6 bases and 7 bases, in that order; junction bases with no gene match: 8. Germline-derived CDR1 and CDR2 are MNHEY and SVGAGI. This CDR3 is 13 amino acids long.

The V and J genes are TRBV18 and TRBJ1-2; D uncertain. The V end lost 2 bases, the J end lost 7 bases, and 20 bases lay between the germline ends. Per germline, CDR1 KGHSH and CDR2 LQKENI. The CDR3 contains 16 residues. The CDR3 loop is CASSPIPRGPTVGYTF. CDR3 DNA sequence: TGTGCCAGCTCACCAATCCCCCGAGGCCCGACTGTTGGCTACACCTTC.

This chain joins TRBV6-4 and TRBJ1-1; tentative D call: TRBD1 (5 bases). The CDR3 is made up of 14 amino acids. V shed 5 bases and J shed 4 bases, with 14 bases lying between them. The germline V gene has CDR1 MRHNA and CDR2 SNTAGT. Written as DNA, the CDR3 is TGTGCCAGCAGTTCTACAGGAGGATCCACTGAAGCTTTCTTT. Its protein is CASSSTGGSTEAFF.

This chain uses TRBV6-6 with TRBJ1-5; D gene ambiguous. This CDR3 contains 16 residues. The V and J ends lost 0 bases and 2 bases respectively, with 11 bases between them. Germline V lookup: CDR1 MNHNY, CDR2 SVGAGI (reference sequence). This CDR3 is CASSYSSLQGNQPQHF. CDR3 nucleotide sequence: TGTGCCAGCAGTTACTCGAGCCTCCAGGGCAATCAGCCCCAGCATTTT.

This CDR3 reads CASSHRSHVSEGGYTF. In DNA form, the CDR3 reads TGCGCCAGCAGCCACCGGTCTCACGTATCAGAGGGCGGCTACACCTTC. The chain recombines TRBV4-1 with TRBJ1-2; the D is unclear. V was pared by 3 bases and J by 8 bases, with 22 bases between. This CDR3 has 16 residues. Per the germline V gene, CDR1 is MGHRA and CDR2 is YSYEKL.

This chain joins TRBV4-3 and TRBJ2-7; 8 nucleotides align to TRBD1. This CDR3 region has 13 residues. The trim removed 9 bases at V and 2 bases at J, leaving 6 bases unmatched. The germline V gene has CDR1 LGHNA and CDR2 YSLEER. The CDR3 sequence is CASSPGQAYEQYF. Here the CDR3 DNA reads TGCGCCAGTTCCCCGGGACAGGCCTACGAGCAGTACTTC.

This chain links TRBV19 with TRBJ2-1; TRBD1 might be the D (5 bases). Trimming shortened V by 3 bases and J by 9 bases, and 18 bases separated the two germline ends. Per germline, CDR1 LNHDA and CDR2 SQIVND (reference sequence). The CDR3 contains 15 residues. CDR3 loop: CASSIGLRGTSEQFF. Here the CDR3 DNA reads TGTGCCAGTAGTATCGGCCTAAGGGGTACATCTGAGCAGTTCTTC.

The chain employs TRBV7-9 and TRBJ1-4, with a tentative D call TRBD1 (5 bases). V lost 3 bases, J lost 2 bases, and 7 bases lay in between. This CDR3 region has 14 residues. Germline CDR1 reads SEHNR; CDR2 reads FQNEAQ (reference sequence). The CDR3 sequence: CASSFGGTNEKLFF. The CDR3 DNA reads as TGTGCCAGCAGCTTTGGGGGGACTAATGAAAAACTGTTTTTT. Together with reference TRBV7-9 and TRBJ1-4, the CDR3 gives the full variable domain: DTGVSQNPRHKITKRGQNVTFRCDPISEHNRLYWYRQTLGQGPEFLTYFQNEAQLEKSRLLSDRFSAERPKGSFSTLEIQRTEQGDSAMYLCASSFGGTNEKLFFGSGTQLSVL.

The rearrangement links TRBV5-1 to TRBJ2-5; 9 bases map to TRBD1. Unmatched junction bases numbered 9, after V lost 4 bases and J lost 5 bases. CDR3 size: 15 residues. Per the germline V gene, CDR1 is SGHRS and CDR2 is YFSETQ. The CDR3 nucleotides are TGCGCCAGCAGCCCGGGGACAGGGAGCGTGGAGACCCAGTACTTC. Encoded protein: CASSPGTGSVETQYF.

Here the CDR3 reads CASSENRGSTEAFF. The CDR3 DNA reads as TGTGCCAGCAGTGAGAACAGGGGGAGCACTGAAGCTTTCTTT. The V gene is TRBV6-1, the J gene TRBJ1-1, with 8 nucleotides matching TRBD1. Trimming took 3 bases from V and 4 from J; bases not matched to a gene: 4. The CDR3 covers 14 residues. Germline V gives CDR1 MNHNS, CDR2 SASEGT.

The chain joins TRBV19 to TRBJ1-1; perhaps TRBD1 as D (6 bases). Germline V gene lookup returns CDR1 LNHDA and CDR2 SQIVND (reference sequence). V gave up 6 bases and J gave up 3 bases, with 17 bases separating them. The CDR3 consists of 15 residues. CDR3 region: CASSETGSEDTEAFF. CDR3 bases: TGTGCCAGTAGCGAAACAGGGTCGGAGGACACTGAAGCTTTCTTT. Full variable domain (outside the CDR3, taken from reference TRBV19 and TRBJ1-1): DGGITQSPKYLFRKEGQNVTLSCEQNLNHDAMYWYRQDPGQGLRLIYYSQIVNDFQKGDIAEGYSVSREKKESFPLTVTSAQKNPTAFYLCASSETGSEDTEAFFGQGTRLTVV.

The rearrangement links TRBV4-3 to TRBJ2-1, with TRBD1 matching over 7 bases. Germline CDR1 LGHNA, CDR2 YSLEER. Losses at the gene ends were 4 bases for V and 4 bases for J; bases not matched to a gene: 13. This CDR3 has 17 residues. The CDR3 DNA reads as TGCGCCAGCAGCCGCCAGTACGGTGCAGGGGGTTACAATGAGCAGTTCTTC. Translated: CASSRQYGAGGYNEQFF.

The J gene is TRBJ2-7, the V gene TRBV4-1; 7 positions agree with TRBD1. J lost 2 bases, V lost 6 bases, and 7 bases had no gene match. Germline CDR1 reads MGHRA; CDR2 reads YSYEKL. This CDR3 contains 14 residues. Here the CDR3 reads CASSVAGGTYEQYF. The CDR3 DNA follows: TGCGCCAGCAGTGTCGCAGGGGGTACCTACGAGCAGTACTTC.

The gene calls are TRBV7-2 and TRBJ1-1; D gene unclear. The germline V gene has CDR1 SGHTA and CDR2 FQGNSA. V lost 5 bases and J lost 14, with 18 bases in between. The CDR3 sequence is 12 residues long. The CDR3 reads CASSRLGERQFF. CDR3 DNA: TGTGCCAGCAGCCGCCTCGGGGAACGCCAGTTCTTT.

This clone was seen once. This rearrangement joins TRBV5-1 to TRBJ2-7, with D possibly being TRBD1 or TRBD2 (5 bases each). CDR3 length: 15 amino acids. Germline CDR1 reads SGHRS; CDR2 reads YFSETQ. The V and J ends lost 4 bases and 6 bases respectively, with 20 bases between them. The CDR3 bases are TGCGCCAGCAGCCCATGGTCGGGTGGGGGTTTCGAGCAGTACTTC. It encodes CASSPWSGGGFEQYF.